This TCR beta chain stems from a study of beta chain features in type 1 diabetes. V was pared by 11 bases and J by 11 bases, with 8 bases of the junction left unmatched. CDR1 MNHEY and CDR2 SMNVEV come from the germline V gene (reference sequence). The CDR3 has 11 amino acids. Expressed TCRB transcripts were sequenced because the isolated RNA had all been reverse transcribed beforehand. Data came from immunoSEQ multiplex PCR; TCRdb stores just in-frame clones and leaves some out. The sample lists some 120,000 clones; around 15% were seen once. This clone was seen ten or more times. The antigen remains unidentified. Findings and caveats of the study: Among patients, naive, central memory and Treg TCRB repertoires appeared more similar than among healthy donors. Among patients with Type 1 diabetes, TCRB CDR3s were moderately but significantly shorter in every one of the four CD4+ subsets.

CD45RO/CCR7/CD25/CD127/CD95/CD27 separated CD4+ naive, central memory, regulatory and stem cell-like memory cells by sorting. The material sequenced was central memory CD4+ T cells from blood. The chain recombines TRBV27 with TRBJ2-4; 8 bases agree with TRBD2. The origin of this receptor is a man aged 18 to 30 with type 1 diabetes. The CDR3, as DNA: TGTGCCCTCGGTAGCGGGGACGTTCAGTACTTC. Residues: CALGSGDVQYF.